Each of the 2 T cell receptor beta chains below was sequenced from the same sample in a study of beta chain features in type 1 diabetes. The whole isolated RNA underwent reverse transcription, so sequencing captured expressed TCRB transcripts. The method was immunoSEQ multiplex PCR; TCRdb's version includes in-frame clones alone and lacks a portion of them. The sample carries about 140,000 clones, about 10% recorded once. Sequences were obtained from naive CD4+ T cells from blood. The receptor source for this set is a man between 18 and 35 years old in good health.

The chain has TRBV27 and TRBJ2-1; TRBD2 matches 14 bases. This CDR3 region has 17 residues. CDR1 and CDR2 (germline): MNHEY, SMNVEV (reference sequence). V shed 1 base, J shed 4 bases, and the junction held 3 bases outside the gene matches. CDR3 DNA: TGTGCCAGCAGTTTATGGGGACTAGCGGGGGTTTACAATGAGCAGTTCTTC. Residues: CASSLWGLAGVYNEQFF.

In its sample, this clone was seen a few times. This chain joins TRBV6-1 and TRBJ1-1; D unresolved. V lost 7 bases, J lost 0 bases, and 3 bases lay in between. Germline V gives CDR1 MNHNS, CDR2 SASEGT. The CDR3 covers 11 residues. CDR3 residues: CASKLNTEAFF. The CDR3 DNA sequence: TGTGCCAGCAAGCTGAACACTGAAGCTTTCTTT.